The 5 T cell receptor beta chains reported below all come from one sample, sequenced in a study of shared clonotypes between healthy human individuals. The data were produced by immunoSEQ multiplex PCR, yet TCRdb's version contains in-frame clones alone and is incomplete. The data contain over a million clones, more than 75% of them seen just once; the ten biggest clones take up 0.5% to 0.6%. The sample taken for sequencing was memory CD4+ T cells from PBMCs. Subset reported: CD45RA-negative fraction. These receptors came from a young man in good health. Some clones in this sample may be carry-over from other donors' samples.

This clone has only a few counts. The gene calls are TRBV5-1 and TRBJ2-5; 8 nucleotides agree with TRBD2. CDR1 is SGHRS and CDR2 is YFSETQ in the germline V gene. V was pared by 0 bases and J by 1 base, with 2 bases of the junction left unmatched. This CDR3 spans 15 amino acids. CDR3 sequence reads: CASSLVGTSQETQYF. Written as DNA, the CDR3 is TGCGCCAGCAGCTTGGTAGGGACTAGCCAAGAGACCCAGTACTTC.

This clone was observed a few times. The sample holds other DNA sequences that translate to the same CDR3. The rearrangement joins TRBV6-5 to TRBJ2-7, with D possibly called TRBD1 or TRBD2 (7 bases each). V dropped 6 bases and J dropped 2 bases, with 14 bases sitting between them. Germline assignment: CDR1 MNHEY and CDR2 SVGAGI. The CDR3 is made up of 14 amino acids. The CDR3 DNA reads TGTGCCAGCAGGCCGTCAGGGGGGGCCTACGAGCAGTACTTC. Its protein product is CASRPSGGAYEQYF.

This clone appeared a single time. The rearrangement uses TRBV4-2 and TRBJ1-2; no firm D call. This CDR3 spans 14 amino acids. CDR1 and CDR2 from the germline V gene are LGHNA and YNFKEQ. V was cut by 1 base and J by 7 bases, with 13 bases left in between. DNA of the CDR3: TGTGCCAGCAGCCAAGCTTCCAGCGCCGGTGGCTACACCTTC. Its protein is CASSQASSAGGYTF.

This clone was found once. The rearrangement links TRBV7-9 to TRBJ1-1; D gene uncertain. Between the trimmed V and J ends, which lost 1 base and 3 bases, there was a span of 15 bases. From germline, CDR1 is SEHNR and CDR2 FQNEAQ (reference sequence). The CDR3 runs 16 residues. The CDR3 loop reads CASSLGSPAMDTEAFF. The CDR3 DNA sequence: TGTGCCAGCAGCTTAGGTTCCCCCGCCATGGACACTGAAGCTTTCTTT.

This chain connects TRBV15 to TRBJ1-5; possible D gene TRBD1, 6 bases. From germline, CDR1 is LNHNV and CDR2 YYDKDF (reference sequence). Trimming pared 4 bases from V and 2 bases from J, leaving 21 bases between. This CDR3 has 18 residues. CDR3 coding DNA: TGTGCCACCAGCACCCCAACAGGGCAAATGGATGGCAATCAGCCCCAGCATTTT. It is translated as CATSTPTGQMDGNQPQHF. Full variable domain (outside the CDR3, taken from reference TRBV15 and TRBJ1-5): DAMVIQNPRYQVTQFGKPVTLSCSQTLNHNVMYWYQQKSSQAPKLLFHYYDKDFNNEADTPDNFQSRRPNTSFCFLDIRSPGLGDTAMYLCATSTPTGQMDGNQPQHFGDGTRLSIL.